The 17 T cell receptor beta chains below were found in one sample sequenced in a study of blood T cell repertoires in COVID-19. Clones were sequenced by immunoSEQ multiplex PCR, and TCRdb holds only the in-frame ones, with some missing. The sample comprises 50,000 to 65,000 clones, about 82% of which are singletons, and less than 6.5% rests with the top ten. Sequencing was done on a sample of peripheral blood. These receptors originate from a man between 65 and 80 years old with acute or convalescent COVID-19.

The genes are TRBV5-3 and TRBJ2-7; D is perhaps TRBD2 (5 bases). TRBV5-3 is an ORF for which the function is uncertain. V was pared by 2 bases and J by 2 bases, with 20 bases between. The CDR3 runs to 17 residues. This chain's CDR3 is CARSLTRVRYSAYEQYF. The CDR3 DNA sequence: TGTGCCAGAAGCTTAACTAGAGTAAGGTACAGCGCCTACGAGCAGTACTTC.

This clone was counted between two and nine times. The gene calls are TRBV5-4 and TRBJ1-2; D perhaps matches TRBD1 (6 bases). Germline values: CDR1 SGHNT, CDR2 YYREEE (reference sequence). The V end lost 0 bases, the J end lost 4 bases, and 13 bases lay between the germline ends. This CDR3 contains 15 residues. CDR3 amino acids: CASSLAGRTAYGYTF. In DNA, the CDR3 is TGTGCCAGCAGCTTGGCCGGGCGGACAGCCTATGGCTACACCTTC.

V is TRBV3-1 (or the pseudogene TRBV3-2) and J is TRBJ2-3; 12 bases are shared with TRBD2. With 4 bases clipped from V and 6 bases from J, the junction kept 11 bases outside the gene matches. CDR1 and CDR2 (germline): LGHDT, YNNKEL (reference sequence). The CDR3 extends over 17 amino acids. DNA for the CDR3: TGTGCCAGCAGCCCCGACCCCGGGACTAGCGGGTGGGATACGCAGTATTTT. It yields the protein CASSPDPGTSGWDTQYF.

This rearrangement joins TRBV7-9 to TRBJ2-1, with 7 bases fitting TRBD2. This CDR3 is 17 amino acids long. Germline V gives CDR1 SEHNR, CDR2 FQNEAQ (reference sequence). The V segment lost 1 base and the J segment 4 bases; nucleotides outside the gene matches: 10. The CDR3 bases are TGTGCCAGCAGCTTAGAAGGCGGGGGTCAGGAGTACAATGAGCAGTTCTTC. Protein sequence: CASSLEGGGQEYNEQFF.

V usage is TRBV11-2 and J usage is TRBJ2-1, with D possibly TRBD2 on 5 matching bases. Trimming shortened V by 6 bases and J by 5 bases, and 17 bases separated the two germline ends. Germline CDR1 and CDR2: SGHAT and FQNNGV. This CDR3 has 15 residues. The CDR3: CASRSSTGGHNEQFF. The CDR3 region has the DNA TGTGCCAGCAGATCTAGTACCGGAGGCCACAATGAGCAGTTCTTC.

The gene calls are TRBV21-1 and TRBJ1-2; the table's TRBD1 call for D was not verified on the DNA. TRBV21-1 is termed a pseudogene. The CDR3 contains 15 residues. The CDR3 sequence is CASSNGGQGIYGYTF. In DNA form, the CDR3 reads TGTGCCAGCAGCAACGGGGGACAGGGAATCTATGGCTACACCTTC.

The chain couples TRBV5-1 to TRBJ2-7; TRBD1 agrees at 12 bases. CDR1 and CDR2 (germline): SGHRS, YFSETQ. CDR3 length: 15 residues. Trimming took 0 bases from V and 6 from J; bases not matched to a gene: 4. The CDR3 nucleotides are TGCGCCAGCAGCTTGGCGGGACAGGGGGCTTCCGAGCAGTACTTC. It specifies CASSLAGQGASEQYF.

The CDR3 region has the DNA TGTGCCAGCAGCTTCCGAGAGGGCCGGGGCACAGATACGCAGTATTTT. Its protein product is CASSFREGRGTDTQYF. This chain joins TRBV7-8 and TRBJ2-3, with a possible D match to TRBD2 (5 bases). The CDR3 extends over 16 amino acids. Germline lookup yields CDR1 SGHVS and CDR2 FQNEAQ. The V and J ends lost 3 bases and 1 base respectively, with 14 bases between them. The full variable domain, completed using reference TRBV7-8 and TRBJ2-3, is GAGVSQSPRYKVAKRGQDVALRCDPISGHVSLFWYQQALGQGPEFLTYFQNEAQLDKSGLPSDRFFAERPEGSVSTLKIQRTQQEDSAVYLCASSFREGRGTDTQYFGPGTRLTVL.

The chain has TRBV4-1 and TRBJ2-5; the D gene is possibly TRBD2 (5 bases). CDR1 and CDR2 from the germline V gene are MGHRA and YSYEKL. V was clipped by 3 bases and J by 5 bases, with 13 bases between them. CDR3 length: 14 amino acids. The chain's CDR3 is CASSQERRLETQYF. The CDR3 DNA reads TGCGCCAGCAGCCAGGAAAGGAGGTTGGAGACCCAGTACTTC.

By sample fraction, this clone is medium-sized. The rearrangement uses TRBV20-1 and TRBJ1-2; TRBD1 matches 7 bases. J gave up 7 bases and V 3 bases, and 11 bases lay outside the gene matches. The CDR3 length is 14 residues. Germline V gene sequence: CDR1 DFQATT, CDR2 SNEGSKA (reference sequence). The CDR3 reads CSASPGTAVSGYTF. The CDR3 DNA reads as TGCAGTGCTAGTCCCGGGACAGCGGTGTCTGGCTACACCTTC.

This rearrangement joins TRBV2 to TRBJ1-5, with TRBD1 identical over 8 bases. The CDR3 contains 14 residues. The ends lost 4 bases at V and 4 bases at J; junction bases unmatched: 3. Germline V gene data show CDR1 as SNHLY and CDR2 as FYNNEI. The CDR3 nucleotides read TGTGCCAGCAGTGGACAGGGGCGGAATCAGCCCCAGCATTTT. Encoded protein: CASSGQGRNQPQHF.

V and J are TRBV10-1 and TRBJ2-2; perhaps TRBD2 as D (6 bases). The germline V gene has CDR1 WNHNN and CDR2 SYGVQD (reference sequence). CDR3 size: 13 residues. V lost 4 bases and J lost 6, with 9 bases in between. The CDR3 region has the DNA TGCGCCAGCAGTGTGAGCGGGCCCGGGGAGCTGTTTTTT. It codes for CASSVSGPGELFF.

J is TRBJ1-4 and V is TRBV28, with TRBD1 as a possible D gene (6 bases). There are 16 residues in the CDR3. V lost 5 bases and J 8 bases, leaving 21 bases between the germline ends. The germline V gene encodes CDR1 MDHEN and CDR2 SYDVKM. This CDR3 is CASSPPMGHWGEKLFF. The DNA for the CDR3 is TGTGCCAGCAGTCCTCCGATGGGACACTGGGGGGAAAAACTGTTTTTT.

V and J are TRBV5-1 and TRBJ2-5; 11 nucleotides align to TRBD2. V gave up 2 bases and J gave up 4 bases; unmatched junction bases: 7. CDR3 size: 16 residues. In germline, CDR1 is SGHRS, CDR2 YFSETQ. In DNA form, the CDR3 reads TGCGCCAGCAGCTTCCTAGCGGGGGGCTACGGAGAGACCCAGTACTTC. Its protein product is CASSFLAGGYGETQYF.

The chain couples TRBV2 to TRBJ2-3, with TRBD2 identical over 9 bases. The germline V gene has CDR1 SNHLY and CDR2 FYNNEI. The CDR3 totals 15 residues. The ends lost 6 bases at V and 3 bases at J; junction bases unmatched: 7. The CDR3 here is CASRAGGRGTDTQYF. As DNA, the CDR3 is TGTGCCAGCAGGGCGGGGGGGCGCGGAACAGATACGCAGTATTTT.

The chain joins TRBV12-3 or TRBV12-4 to TRBJ2-7, with TRBD2 as a possible D gene (5 bases). With 6 bases removed from V and 6 bases from J, the gap between germline ends came to 12 bases. The CDR3 spans 12 residues. The CDR3 sequence: CASSPRGSEQYF. In nucleotides, the CDR3 is TGTGCCAGCAGCCCTAGAGGGTCCGAGCAGTACTTC.

The chain combines TRBV10-2 with TRBJ1-2, with 7 bases that match TRBD1. The CDR3 loop spans 14 amino acids. Germline V gene lookup returns CDR1 WSHSY and CDR2 SAAADI. Losses at the gene ends were 4 bases for V and 2 bases for J; bases not matched to a gene: 4. The CDR3 region is CASSVNRGNYGYTF. The CDR3 nucleotides read TGCGCCAGCAGTGTAAACAGGGGAAACTATGGCTACACCTTC.